This TCR beta chain comes out of a study of cytomegalovirus exposure and HLA in healthy donors. Findings and limits, study-wide: The dataset shows that most TCR sequences were rare, while some public TCRs occurred in many donors. The finding came from a later analysis; first-cohort TCR clusters tended to co-occur in the roughly 110 validation repertoires. Confirmation in vitro established that a few CMV-associated chains were specific for CMV antigens. Overall, roughly 150 TCR beta chains were annotated as cytomegalovirus-associated.

TCRdb's copy holds only in-frame clones and misses some; the assay was immunoSEQ multiplex PCR. Counted here are about 64,000 clones, 92% occurring once; the ten biggest clones make up over 1%. As to this clone: Its specificity is unknown.

Germline assignment: CDR1 SQVTM and CDR2 ANQGSEA. Trimming pared 0 bases from V and 8 bases from J, leaving 4 bases between. This CDR3 has 10 amino acids. V is TRBV29-1 and J is TRBJ1-2; D call uncertain. The clonotype originates from a young woman in good health and CMV-seronegative. What was sequenced was PBMCs. CDR3 residues: CSVEDRGYTF. In DNA form, the CDR3 reads TGCAGCGTTGAAGATCGGGGCTACACCTTC.